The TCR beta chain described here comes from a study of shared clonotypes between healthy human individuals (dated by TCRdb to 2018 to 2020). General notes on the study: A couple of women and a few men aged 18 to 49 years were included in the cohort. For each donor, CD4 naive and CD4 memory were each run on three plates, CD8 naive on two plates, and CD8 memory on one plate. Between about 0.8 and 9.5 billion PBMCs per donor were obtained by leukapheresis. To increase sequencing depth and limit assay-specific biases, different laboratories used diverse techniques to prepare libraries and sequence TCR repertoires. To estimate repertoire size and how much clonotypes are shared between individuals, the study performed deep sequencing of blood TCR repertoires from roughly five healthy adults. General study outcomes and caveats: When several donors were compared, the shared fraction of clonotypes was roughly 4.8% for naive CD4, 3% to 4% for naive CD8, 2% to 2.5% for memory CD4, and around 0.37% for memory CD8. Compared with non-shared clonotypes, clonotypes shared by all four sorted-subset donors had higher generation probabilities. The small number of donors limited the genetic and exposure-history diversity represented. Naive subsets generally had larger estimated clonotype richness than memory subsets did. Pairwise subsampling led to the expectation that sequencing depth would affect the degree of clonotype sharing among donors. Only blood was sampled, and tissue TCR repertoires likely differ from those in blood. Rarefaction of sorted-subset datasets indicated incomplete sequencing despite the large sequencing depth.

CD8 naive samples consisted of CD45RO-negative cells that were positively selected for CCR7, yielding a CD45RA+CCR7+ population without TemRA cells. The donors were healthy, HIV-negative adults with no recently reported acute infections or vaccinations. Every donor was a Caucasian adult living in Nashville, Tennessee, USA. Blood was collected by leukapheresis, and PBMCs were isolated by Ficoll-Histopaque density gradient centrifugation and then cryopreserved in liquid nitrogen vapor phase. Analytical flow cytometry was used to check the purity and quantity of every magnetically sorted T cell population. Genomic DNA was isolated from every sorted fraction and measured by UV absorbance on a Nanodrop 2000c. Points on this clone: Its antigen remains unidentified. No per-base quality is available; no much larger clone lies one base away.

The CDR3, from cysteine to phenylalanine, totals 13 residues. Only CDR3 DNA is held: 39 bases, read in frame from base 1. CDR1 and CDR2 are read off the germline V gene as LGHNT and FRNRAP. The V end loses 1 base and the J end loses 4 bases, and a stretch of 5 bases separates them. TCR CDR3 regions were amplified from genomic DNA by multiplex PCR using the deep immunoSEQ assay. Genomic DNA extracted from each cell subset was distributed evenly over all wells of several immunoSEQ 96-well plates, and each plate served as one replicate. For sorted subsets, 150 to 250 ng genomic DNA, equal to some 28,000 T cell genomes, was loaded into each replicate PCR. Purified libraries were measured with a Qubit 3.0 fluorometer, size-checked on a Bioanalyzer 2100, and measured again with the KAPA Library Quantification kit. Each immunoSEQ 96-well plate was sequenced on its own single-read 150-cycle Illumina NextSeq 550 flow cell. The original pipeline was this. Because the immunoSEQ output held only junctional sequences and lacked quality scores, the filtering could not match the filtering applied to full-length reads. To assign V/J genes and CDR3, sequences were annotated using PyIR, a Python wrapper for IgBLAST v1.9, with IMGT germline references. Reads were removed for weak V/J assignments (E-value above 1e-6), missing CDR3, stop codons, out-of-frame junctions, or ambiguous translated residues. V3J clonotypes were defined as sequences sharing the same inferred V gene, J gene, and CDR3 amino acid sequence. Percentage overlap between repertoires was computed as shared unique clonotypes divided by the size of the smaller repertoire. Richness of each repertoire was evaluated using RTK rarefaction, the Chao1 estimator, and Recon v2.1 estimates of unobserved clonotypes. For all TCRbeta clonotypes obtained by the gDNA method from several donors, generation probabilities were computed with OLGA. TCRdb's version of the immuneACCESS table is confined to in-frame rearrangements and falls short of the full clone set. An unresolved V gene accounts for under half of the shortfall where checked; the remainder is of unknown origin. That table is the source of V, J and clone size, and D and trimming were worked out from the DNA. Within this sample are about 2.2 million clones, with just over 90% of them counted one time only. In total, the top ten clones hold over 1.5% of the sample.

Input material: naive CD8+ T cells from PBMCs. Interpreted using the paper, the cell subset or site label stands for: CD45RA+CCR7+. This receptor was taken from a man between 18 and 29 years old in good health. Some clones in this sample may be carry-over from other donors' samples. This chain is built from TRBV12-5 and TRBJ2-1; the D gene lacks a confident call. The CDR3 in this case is CASGLAPYNEQFF. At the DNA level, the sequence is TGTGCTAGTGGTTTGGCACCTTACAATGAGCAGTTCTTC.